This section outlines one T cell receptor beta chain sequence together with its context. The source of the sample is a study of blood T cell repertoires in COVID-19. The V end lost 1 base, the J end lost 4 bases, and 20 bases lay between the germline ends. CDR3 size: 17 residues. Measured with immunoSEQ multiplex PCR; TCRdb has only the in-frame clones, and not every one. The table shows 250,000 or so clones, with roughly 86% occurring only once. Sequencing used peripheral blood. The origin of this receptor is a woman aged 55-70 years with acute or convalescent COVID-19. The rearrangement uses TRBV23-1 and TRBJ2-7, with D possibly matching TRBD1 (5 bases). TRBV23-1 is annotated as an ORF whose role is uncertain. The CDR3 region is CASSQCKIRGFDYEQYF. The CDR3 region has the DNA TGCGCCAGCAGTCAATGTAAAATAAGGGGTTTCGATTACGAGCAGTACTTC.